These T cell receptor beta chains were read from a single sample in a study of Ad26.COV2.S vaccination and SARS-CoV-2 variants. Some clones are missing from TCRdb's copy, which holds only in-frame ones; the method was immunoSEQ multiplex PCR. The sample holds 350,000 to 500,000 clones, 80% to 90% seen once. The specimen comprised peripheral blood, sampled in a trial of Ad26.COV2.S vaccine versus placebo. Receptor source: a person between 18 and 59 years old who received the Ad26.COV2.S COVID-19 vaccine or a placebo. The CDR3 runs from the conserved cysteine through the conserved F or W. Each record gives: J gene, D gene, clone size, V gene, CDR3 DNA, CDR3 protein. The D gene is left open where the match is weak. The size field is filled for only some rows; it gives once, few, many or a size class.

>TRBJ2-5|TRBD2|-|TRBV7-3
TGTGCCAGCAGCCCCCTGGGACTAGCGGGGGCAGAGACCCAGTACTTC
CASSPLGLAGAETQYF
>TRBJ1-5|-|-|TRBV18
TGTGCCAGCTCACCAGACAGGTACAATCAGCCCCAGCATTTT
CASSPDRYNQPQHF
>TRBJ2-1|-|-|TRBV9
TGTGCCAGCAGCCCTCATCTATCGGGCTCCTACAATGAGCAGTTCTTC
CASSPHLSGSYNEQFF
>TRBJ2-7|-|once|TRBV3-1/TRBV3-2
TGTGCCAGCAGCCTTATACCACAGGGTCTAGGGTTCTACGAGCAGTACTTC
CASSLIPQGLGFYEQYF
>TRBJ2-1|TRBD1|-|TRBV7-8
TGTGCCAGCAGCTTAGTGGTTGGGACAGGGCCGTTCTTC
CASSLVVGTGPFF
>TRBJ2-5|TRBD2|few|TRBV7-8
TGTGCCAGCAGCCTCCGACTAGCGGGAGAGACCCAGTACTTC
CASSLRLAGETQYF
>TRBJ1-1|-|-|TRBV27
TGTGCCAGCAGCGCCCGGTGGTCTCTTGAAGCTTTCTTT
CASSARWSLEAFF
>TRBJ1-1|-|-|TRBV5-6
TGTGCCAGCAGCTTTCGCCCGGGACACCCGAACACTGAAGCTTTCTTT
CASSFRPGHPNTEAFF
>TRBJ1-4|-|-|TRBV7-9
TGTGCCAGCAGCAAAGATAGGGGTGACAATGAAAAACTGTTTTTT
CASSKDRGDNEKLFF
>TRBJ1-2|-|once|TRBV29-1
TGCAGCGTTGGCAGGGTTGGATATGGCTACACCTTC
CSVGRVGYGYTF
>TRBJ1-4|TRBD1|-|TRBV7-8
TGTGCCAGCAGCTTAAACAGGGGGGGAGAGGTGGAACTGTTTTTT
CASSLNRGGEVELFF
>TRBJ1-1|TRBD1|-|TRBV18
TGTGCCAGCTCACCGGTAGGGGGCATGAACACTGAAGCTTTCTTT
CASSPVGGMNTEAFF
>TRBJ2-3|TRBD1|-|TRBV4-2
TGTGCCAGCAGCCACGGAACAGGGGACGCCACAGATACGCAGTATTTT
CASSHGTGDATDTQYF
>TRBJ2-3|-|-|TRBV13
TGTGCCAGCAGCCTACCTCTCGGGGGAAGCACAGATACGCAGTATTTT
CASSLPLGGSTDTQYF
>TRBJ2-3|-|-|TRBV11-2
TGTGCCAGCAGCTTAGGGAATCTCGTCCGGGACGGGGTCACAGATACGCAGTATTTT
CASSLGNLVRDGVTDTQYF
>TRBJ2-2|-|-|TRBV30
TGTGCCTGGAGAAAACCCCATACCGGGGAGCTGTTTTTT
CAWRKPHTGELFF
>TRBJ2-3|-|-|TRBV9
TGTGCCAGCAGCGTAAGGCCCTACGGGGCAGATACGCAGTATTTT
CASSVRPYGADTQYF
>TRBJ2-5|-|-|TRBV4-1
TGCGCCAGCAGCCAAGATAATAGGGGACGAACAAAAGAGACCCAGTACTTC
CASSQDNRGRTKETQYF
>TRBJ1-1|-|-|TRBV9
TGTGCCAGCAGCGACGATTGGAACACTGAAGCTTTCTTT
CASSDDWNTEAFF
>TRBJ2-5|-|-|TRBV12-5
TGTGCTAGTGGTTTGGGTTTGGGGGCCTCTGGGACCCAGTACTTC
CASGLGLGASGTQYF
>TRBJ2-1|-|-|TRBV11-3
TGTGCCAGCAGCTTATTCCGATGGAATGAGCAGTTCTTC
CASSLFRWNEQFF
>TRBJ1-1|TRBD1|once|TRBV7-8
TGTGCCAGCAGCCAGGACAGGGGATGGACTGAAGCTTTCTTT
CASSQDRGWTEAFF
>TRBJ2-2|-|few|TRBV7-3
TGTGCCAGCAGCTCCCAACGGATCGGGGCCGGAGGGGAGCTGTTTTTT
CASSSQRIGAGGELFF
>TRBJ1-2|-|-|TRBV7-2
TGTGCCAGCAGCTTGAGTCGGTTTGGCTACACCTTC
CASSLSRFGYTF
>TRBJ1-3|-|-|TRBV5-4
TGTGCCAGCAGCGGGGTCCACGGGGACACCATATATTTT
CASSGVHGDTIYF
>TRBJ2-5|-|-|TRBV7-9
TGTGCCAGCAGCTTCATGGGGACAGAGACCCAGTACTTC
CASSFMGTETQYF
>TRBJ2-3|-|-|TRBV4-1
TGCGCCAGCAGCCACCCTCGAGAGTTGCCCACAGATACGCAGTATTTT
CASSHPRELPTDTQYF
>TRBJ2-2|-|-|TRBV5-1
TGCGCCAGCAGCACCGGACAGAAAACCGGGGAGCTGTTTTTT
CASSTGQKTGELFF
>TRBJ2-5|-|-|TRBV19
TGTGCCAGTTCAATCCAAACGGGGGCCGGGCCCTCCTCGGGGGCCCAGTACTTC
CASSIQTGAGPSSGAQYF
>TRBJ2-4|-|-|TRBV7-2
TGTGCCAGCAGCACCCAAGGAGGGGGGGTAGCCAAAAACATTCAGTACTTC
CASSTQGGGVAKNIQYF
>TRBJ2-3|-|-|TRBV28
TGTGCCAGCAGCGACTCCGTCCCATCCTACACAGATACGCAGTATTTT
CASSDSVPSYTDTQYF
>TRBJ1-3|-|-|TRBV19
TGTGCCAGTAGGTTGTGGACGACTGGAAACACCATATATTTT
CASRLWTTGNTIYF
>TRBJ2-3|-|-|TRBV14
TGTGCCAGCAGCCAAGGTTTCGGGCTAATAGAGGGGGATACGCAGTATTTT
CASSQGFGLIEGDTQYF
>TRBJ2-2|TRBD1|-|TRBV7-8
TGTGCCAGCAGCCCCGGACAGGGGGCGGCCACCGGGGAGCTGTTTTTT
CASSPGQGAATGELFF
>TRBJ1-2|TRBD1|-|TRBV7-2
TGTGCCAGCAGCGGTGGACAGGGCAAGGGCTACACCTTC
CASSGGQGKGYTF
>TRBJ2-5|TRBD2|-|TRBV3-1/TRBV3-2
TGTGCCAGCAGCCGACTAGCGGGAGGGTCAGAGACCCAGTACTTC
CASSRLAGGSETQYF
>TRBJ2-5|-|-|TRBV6-5
TGTGCCAGCAGATACAGGAGCACTCAAGAGACCCAGTACTTC
CASRYRSTQETQYF
>TRBJ2-5|-|-|TRBV14
TGTGCCAGCAGCCACAACGTTCTATTTTTCCAAGAGACCCAGTACTTC
CASSHNVLFFQETQYF
>TRBJ2-1|TRBD2|-|TRBV24-1
TGTGCCACCAGTGGGGAGGGGCAACAAATCCTCTCCTACAATGAGCAGTTCTTC
CATSGEGQQILSYNEQFF
>TRBJ1-4|TRBD1|-|TRBV9
TGTGCCAGCAGCGTGCGGGGACAGGGGGCCGGTAATGAAAAACTGTTTTTT
CASSVRGQGAGNEKLFF
>TRBJ1-6|-|-|TRBV6-5
TGTGCCAGCAGCCTACAGGGTCATATTGATTCACCCCTCCACTTT
CASSLQGHIDSPLHF
>TRBJ1-1|TRBD1|-|TRBV29-1
TGCAGCCCCCCCTGGACAGGACCTACTGAAGCTTTCTTT
CSPPWTGPTEAFF
>TRBJ2-1|-|-|TRBV5-4
TGTGCCAGCAGCTTGGGGAGCAGGTATGAGCAGTTCTTC
CASSLGSRYEQFF
>TRBJ2-5|-|-|TRBV20-1
TGCAGTGCTAGATGGATCGAGACCCAGTACTTC
CSARWIETQYF
>TRBJ1-5|-|-|TRBV19
TGTGCCAGTAGTATATTTTCGATAGGGAATCAGCCCCAGCATTTT
CASSIFSIGNQPQHF
>TRBJ1-6|-|-|TRBV5-1
TGCGCCAGCAGCTTGAATGGGGTACCGAATTCACCCCTCCACTTT
CASSLNGVPNSPLHF
>TRBJ2-3|TRBD1|-|TRBV27
TGTGCCAGCAGTGTGGGACAGGGGGCAGATACGCAGTATTTT
CASSVGQGADTQYF
>TRBJ2-7|-|-|TRBV18
TGTGCCAGCTCATGGAGCTCCTACGAGCAGTACTTC
CASSWSSYEQYF
>TRBJ2-7|-|-|TRBV28
TGTGCCAGCAGTTTCTATTACAATTGGGGGGCCCGGGAGCAGTACTTC
CASSFYYNWGAREQYF
>TRBJ1-6|-|once|TRBV11-2
TGTGCCAGCAGCCTAGAAGCCCAGTTTTCACCCCTCCACTTT
CASSLEAQFSPLHF
>TRBJ2-1|-|-|TRBV5-1
TGCGCCAGCAGAGACAGGGGAGCGAGGCTAGCGGGAAGAGCCTACAATGAGCAGTTCTTC
CASRDRGARLAGRAYNEQFF
>TRBJ2-3|TRBD2|-|TRBV7-2
TGTGCCAGCAGCCGGACTAGCGGGAGGGCCGGAACAGATACGCAGTATTTT
CASSRTSGRAGTDTQYF